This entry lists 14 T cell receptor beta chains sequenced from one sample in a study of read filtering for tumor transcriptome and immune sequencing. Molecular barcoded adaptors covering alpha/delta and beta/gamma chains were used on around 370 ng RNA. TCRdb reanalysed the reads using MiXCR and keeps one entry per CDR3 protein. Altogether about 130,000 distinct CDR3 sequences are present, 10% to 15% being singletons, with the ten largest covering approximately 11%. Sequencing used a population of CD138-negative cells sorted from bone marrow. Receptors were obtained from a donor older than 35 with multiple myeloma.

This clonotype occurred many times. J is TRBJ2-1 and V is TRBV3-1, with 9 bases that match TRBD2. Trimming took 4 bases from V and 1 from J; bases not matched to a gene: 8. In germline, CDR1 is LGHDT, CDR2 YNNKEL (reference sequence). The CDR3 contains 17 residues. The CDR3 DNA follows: TGTGCCAGCAGCCCTCCCGCGGGGGGGAGATCCTACAATGAGCAGTTCTTC. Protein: CASSPPAGGRSYNEQFF.

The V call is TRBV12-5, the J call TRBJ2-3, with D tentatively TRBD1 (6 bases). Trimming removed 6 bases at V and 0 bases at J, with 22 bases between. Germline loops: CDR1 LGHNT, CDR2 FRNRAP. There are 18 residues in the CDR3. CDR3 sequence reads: CASGDSANLQGSTDTQYF. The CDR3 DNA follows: TGTGCTAGTGGGGACTCCGCTAACCTACAGGGAAGCACAGATACGCAGTATTTT.

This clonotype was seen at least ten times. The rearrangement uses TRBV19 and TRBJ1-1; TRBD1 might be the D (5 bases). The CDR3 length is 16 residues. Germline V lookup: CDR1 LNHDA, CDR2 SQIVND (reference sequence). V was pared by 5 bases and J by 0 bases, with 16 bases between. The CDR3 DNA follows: TGTGCCAGTAGTGTTTCCGGGACGGTCATGAACACTGAAGCTTTCTTT. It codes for CASSVSGTVMNTEAFF.

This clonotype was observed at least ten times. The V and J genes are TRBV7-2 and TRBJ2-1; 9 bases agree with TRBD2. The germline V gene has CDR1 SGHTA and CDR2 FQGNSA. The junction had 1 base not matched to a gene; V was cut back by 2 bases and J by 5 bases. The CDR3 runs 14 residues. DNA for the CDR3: TGTGCCAGCAGCTTACGACTAGCGGACAATGAGCAGTTCTTC. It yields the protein CASSLRLADNEQFF.

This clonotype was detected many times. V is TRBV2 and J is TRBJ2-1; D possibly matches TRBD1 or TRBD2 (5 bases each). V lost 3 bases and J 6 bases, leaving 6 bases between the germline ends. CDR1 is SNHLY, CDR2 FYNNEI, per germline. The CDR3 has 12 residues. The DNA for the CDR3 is TGTGCCAGCAGTGAGAGGGGCAATGAGCAGTTCTTC. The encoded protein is CASSERGNEQFF.

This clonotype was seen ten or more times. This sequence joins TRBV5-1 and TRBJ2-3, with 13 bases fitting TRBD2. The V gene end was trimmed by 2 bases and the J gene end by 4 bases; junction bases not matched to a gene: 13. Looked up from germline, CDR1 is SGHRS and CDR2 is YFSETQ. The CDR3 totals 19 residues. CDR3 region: CASSFGHGQLAGGPDTQYF. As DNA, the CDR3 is TGCGCCAGCAGCTTCGGACATGGGCAACTAGCGGGAGGGCCAGATACGCAGTATTTT.

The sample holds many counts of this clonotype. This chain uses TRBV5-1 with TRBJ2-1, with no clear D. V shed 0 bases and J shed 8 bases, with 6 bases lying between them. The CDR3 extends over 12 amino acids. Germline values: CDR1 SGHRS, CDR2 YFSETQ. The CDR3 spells CASSLEGYEQFF. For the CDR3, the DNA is TGCGCCAGCAGCTTGGAAGGCTATGAGCAGTTCTTC.

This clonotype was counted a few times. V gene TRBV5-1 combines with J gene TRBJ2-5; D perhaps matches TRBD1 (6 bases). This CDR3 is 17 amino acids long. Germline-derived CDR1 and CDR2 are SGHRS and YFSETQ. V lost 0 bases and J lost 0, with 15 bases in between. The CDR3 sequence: CASSLGGGAVYQETQYF. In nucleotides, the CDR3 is TGCGCCAGCAGCTTGGGAGGGGGAGCGGTGTACCAAGAGACCCAGTACTTC.

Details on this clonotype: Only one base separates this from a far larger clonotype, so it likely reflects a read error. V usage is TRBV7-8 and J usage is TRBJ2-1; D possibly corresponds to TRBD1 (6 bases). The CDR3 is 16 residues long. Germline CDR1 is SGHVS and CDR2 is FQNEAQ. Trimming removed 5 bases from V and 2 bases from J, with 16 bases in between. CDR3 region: CASSAGTRETYNEQFF. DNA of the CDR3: TGTGCCAGCAGCGCCGGGACAAGGGAAACCTACAATGAGCAGTTCTTC.

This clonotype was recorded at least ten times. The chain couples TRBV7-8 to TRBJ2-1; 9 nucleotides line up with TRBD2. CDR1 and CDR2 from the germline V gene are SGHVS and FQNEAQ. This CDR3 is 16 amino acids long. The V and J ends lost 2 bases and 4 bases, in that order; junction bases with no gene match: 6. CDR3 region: CASSLSSGGRYNEQFF. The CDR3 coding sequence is TGTGCCAGCAGCTTATCAAGCGGGGGGAGGTACAATGAGCAGTTCTTC.

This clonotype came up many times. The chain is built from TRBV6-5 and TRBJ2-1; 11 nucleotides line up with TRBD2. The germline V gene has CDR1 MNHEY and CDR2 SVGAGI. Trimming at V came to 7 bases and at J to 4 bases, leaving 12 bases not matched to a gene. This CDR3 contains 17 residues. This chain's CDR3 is CASTTRTSGSDYNEQFF. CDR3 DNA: TGTGCCAGCACCACCCGGACTAGCGGGTCGGATTACAATGAGCAGTTCTTC.

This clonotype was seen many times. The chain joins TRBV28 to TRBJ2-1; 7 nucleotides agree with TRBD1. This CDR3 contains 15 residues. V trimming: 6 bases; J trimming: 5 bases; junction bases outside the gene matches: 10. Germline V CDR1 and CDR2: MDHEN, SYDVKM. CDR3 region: CASSENRGGHNEQFF. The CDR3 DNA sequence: TGTGCCAGCAGCGAAAACAGGGGTGGCCACAATGAGCAGTTCTTC.

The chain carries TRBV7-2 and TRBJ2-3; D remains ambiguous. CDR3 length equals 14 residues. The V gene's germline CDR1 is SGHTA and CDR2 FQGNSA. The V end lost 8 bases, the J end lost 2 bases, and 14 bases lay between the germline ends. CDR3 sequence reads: CASGVGLTTDTQYF. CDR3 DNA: TGTGCCAGCGGGGTGGGCCTTACCACAGATACGCAGTATTTT. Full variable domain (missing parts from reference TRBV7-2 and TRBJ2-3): GAGVSQSPSNKVTEKGKDVELRCDPISGHTALYWYRQSLGQGLEFLIYFQGNSAPDKSGLPSDRFSAERTGGSVSTLTIQRTQQEDSAVYLCASGVGLTTDTQYFGPGTRLTVL.

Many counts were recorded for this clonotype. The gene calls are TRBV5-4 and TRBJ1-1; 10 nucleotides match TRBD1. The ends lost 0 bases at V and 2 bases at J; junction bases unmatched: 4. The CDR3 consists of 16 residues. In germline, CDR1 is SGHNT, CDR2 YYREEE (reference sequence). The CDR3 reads CASSLGQGAYNTEAFF. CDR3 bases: TGTGCCAGCAGCTTGGGACAGGGGGCATATAACACTGAAGCTTTCTTT. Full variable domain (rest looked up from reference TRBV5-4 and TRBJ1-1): ETGVTQSPTHLIKTRGQQVTLRCSSQSGHNTVSWYQQALGQGPQFIFQYYREEENGRGNFPPRFSGLQFPNYSSELNVNALELDDSALYLCASSLGQGAYNTEAFFGQGTRLTVV.